Below, 7 T cell receptor beta chains from the same sample are listed, as sequenced in a study of post-analysis software for immune sequencing data. These receptors are not linked to any known antigen. Study-level results: Included in a set of roughly 5 TRBV segments more frequent in patients than controls were TRBV5-6, TRBV5-1 and TRBV20-1.

Unique molecular identifiers were present in the TCR beta cDNA libraries. One entry per CDR3 protein results from TCRdb running MiXCR on the PCR reads. Among about 540,000 distinct CDR3 sequences listed, approximately 34% were seen once. Material: blood. All receptors come from a girl between 2 and 17 years old with multiple sclerosis.

This clonotype was counted a few times. The V and J genes are TRBV24-1 and TRBJ2-7; a possible D gene is TRBD2 (6 bases). Germline V CDR1 and CDR2: KGHDR, SFDVKD. V shed 7 bases and J shed 7 bases, with 13 bases lying between them. This CDR3 region has 12 residues. This chain's CDR3 is CATSQGRGEQYF. DNA for the CDR3: TGTGCCACCAGCCAGGGACGGGGGGAGCAGTACTTC.

V gene TRBV29-1 combines with J gene TRBJ1-1, with D maybe TRBD1 (6 bases). The CDR3 is 12 amino acids. The germline CDR1 and CDR2 sequences are SQVTM and ANQGSEA. The V gene lost 0 bases and the J gene lost 7 bases, with 9 bases spanning the gap. The CDR3 loop reads CSVEDGGIEAFF. The CDR3 nucleotides read TGCAGCGTTGAAGACGGGGGCATTGAAGCTTTCTTT. Complete variable domain (other parts from reference TRBV29-1 and TRBJ1-1): SAVISQKPSRDICQRGTSLTIQCQVDSQVTMMFWYRQQPGQSLTLIATANQGSEATYESGFVIDKFPISRPNLTFSTLTVSNMSPEDSSIYLCSVEDGGIEAFFGQGTRLTVV.

There are a few counts of this clonotype. One end of the junction fails to match germline, which may point to a read error. V and J are TRBV2 and TRBJ1-2; perhaps TRBD1 as D (5 bases). There are 14 residues in the CDR3. CDR1 and CDR2 (germline): SNHLY, FYNNEI. The CDR3 bases are TGTGTCAGCAGTGAAACCCAGGGACTCTATGGCTACACCTTC. It is translated as CVSSETQGLYGYTF.

This clonotype was detected a few times. This chain uses TRBV7-9 with TRBJ2-1; TRBD2 matches 10 bases. Germline V CDR1 and CDR2: SEHNR, FQNEAQ (reference sequence). V dropped 5 bases and J dropped 3; count of bases not matched to a gene: 7. This CDR3 is 16 amino acids long. CDR3 residues: CASSRPTSGYYNEQFF. The CDR3 DNA follows: TGTGCCAGCAGCCGCCCGACTAGCGGGTACTACAATGAGCAGTTCTTC.

The CDR3 DNA follows: TGTGCCATCAGGGGACAGGGAGATAACACTGAAGCTTTCTTT. Translated: CAIRGQGDNTEAFF. V gene TRBV10-3 combines with J gene TRBJ1-1, with 9 bases matching TRBD1. Germline V lookup: CDR1 ENHRY, CDR2 SYGVKD. This CDR3 is built from 14 residues. Losses at the gene ends were 6 bases for V and 2 bases for J; bases not matched to a gene: 4.

This chain links TRBV7-2 with TRBJ2-1; D is possibly TRBD1 or TRBD2 (5 bases each). Germline loops: CDR1 SGHTA, CDR2 FQGNSA. The CDR3 contains 14 residues. Trimming stripped 4 bases from V and 4 bases from J, with 11 bases between. CDR3 sequence: CASSSRDGYNEQFF. The CDR3 region has the DNA TGTGCCAGCAGCTCCCGGGACGGGTACAATGAGCAGTTCTTC. Full variable domain (remainder filled in from reference TRBV7-2 and TRBJ2-1): GAGVSQSPSNKVTEKGKDVELRCDPISGHTALYWYRQSLGQGLEFLIYFQGNSAPDKSGLPSDRFSAERTGGSVSTLTIQRTQQEDSAVYLCASSSRDGYNEQFFGPGTRLTVL.

The gene calls are TRBV5-4 and TRBJ2-1, with D maybe TRBD2 (7 bases). Germline CDR1 and CDR2: SGHNT and YYREEE (reference sequence). The CDR3 has 17 amino acids. The V end lost 3 bases, the J end lost 0 bases, and 16 bases lay between the germline ends. CDR3 in DNA: TGTGCCAGCAGCTCGGGGGGCGGGGGCCTCTCCTACAATGAGCAGTTCTTC. Its translation: CASSSGGGGLSYNEQFF.